This is a list of T cell receptor beta chains from one sample in a study of shared clonotypes between healthy human individuals. Clones were sequenced by immunoSEQ multiplex PCR, and TCRdb holds only the in-frame ones, with some missing. Among roughly 2,000,000 clones listed, roughly 93% were seen once. The specimen sequenced was naive CD8+ T cells from PBMCs. These receptors originate from a man aged 18 to 30 in good health. Some clones in this sample may be carry-over from other donors' samples. The CDR3 runs from the conserved cysteine through the conserved F or W. Each record gives: J gene, V gene, clone size, CDR3 length, D gene, CDR3 protein, CDR3 DNA. D genes are given only for firm matches. Clone size appears in some rows only: once, few, many, or a class for an expanded clone.

>TRBJ2-1|TRBV18|once|16|.
CASSPVGLSSYNEQFF
TGTGCCAGCTCACCAGTTGGCCTAAGCTCCTACAATGAGCAGTTCTTC
>TRBJ1-2|TRBV2|few|11|.
CAAGANYGYTF
TGTGCAGCTGGGGCCAACTATGGCTACACCTTC
>TRBJ1-2|TRBV29-1|.|14|.
CSVEGQVANYGYTF
TGCAGCGTTGAAGGCCAGGTTGCTAACTATGGCTACACCTTC
>TRBJ1-1|TRBV14|.|15|.
CASSQDWLKNTEAFF
TGTGCCAGCAGCCAAGATTGGTTGAAGAACACTGAAGCTTTCTTT
>TRBJ1-2|TRBV7-9|.|13|.
CASSLGINYGYTF
TGTGCCAGCAGCTTAGGAATAAACTATGGCTACACCTTC
>TRBJ1-2|TRBV6-1|once|14|.
CASSEGGWGYGYTF
TGTGCCAGCAGTGAAGGGGGTTGGGGCTATGGCTACACCTTC
>TRBJ1-2|TRBV9|few|15|TRBD1
CASSNRDRLSYGYTF
TGTGCCAGCAGCAACCGGGACAGGCTTAGCTATGGCTACACCTTC
>TRBJ2-2|TRBV9|.|12|.
CASSVRTGELFF
TGTGCCAGCAGCGTGAGAACCGGGGAGCTGTTTTTT
>TRBJ2-7|TRBV6-1|.|13|TRBD1
CASSVAGGHEQYF
TGTGCCAGCAGTGTTGCAGGGGGACACGAGCAGTACTTC
>TRBJ1-2|TRBV27|.|14|TRBD1
CASSPGTGWSGYTF
TGTGCCAGCAGTCCCGGGACAGGGTGGAGTGGCTACACCTTC
>TRBJ2-5|TRBV13|.|13|.
CASSLLTAETQYF
TGTGCCAGCAGCCTACTCACGGCGGAGACCCAGTACTTC
>TRBJ2-3|TRBV5-6|.|13|.
CASSLAVTDTQYF
TGTGCCAGCAGCTTGGCGGTCACAGATACGCAGTATTTT
>TRBJ2-5|TRBV4-1|.|13|.
CASSQDHLETQYF
TGCGCCAGCAGCCAAGATCACCTAGAGACCCAGTACTTC
>TRBJ2-1|TRBV30|.|14|TRBD1
CAWNYRGNYNEQFF
TGTGCCTGGAATTACAGGGGGAATTACAATGAGCAGTTCTTC